This T cell receptor (beta chain) was documented in a study of cytomegalovirus exposure and HLA in healthy donors. Points on this clone: Antigen: not known.

This CDR3 has 13 amino acids. V was trimmed by 3 bases and J by 5 bases, leaving 11 bases between them. Germline CDR1 is SGDLS and CDR2 is YYNGEE. Vbeta (60) and Jbeta (13) primers were used in the PCR. As handled by the study authors: Roughly 11 million shared chains were among around 80 million unique TCR beta chains counted in a later analysis. Profiled with immunoSEQ multiplex PCR; TCRdb holds only in-frame clones, not every one. V and J calls and clone size are given by that table; D and trimming were obtained from the DNA. The sample has 130,000 to 150,000 clones. Broader study findings: Earlier analysis yielded a pattern in which most TCR beta V segments were productive about 87% or about 30% of the time.

This TCR was sampled from a male donor in good health and CMV-seronegative. The J gene is TRBJ1-1, the V gene TRBV9; D perhaps matches TRBD1 (6 bases). The sample was PBMCs. In DNA, the CDR3 is TGTGCCAGCAGCGCACCAGGGGTTACTGAAGCTTTCTTT. It yields the protein CASSAPGVTEAFF.